This TCR beta chain is drawn from a study of T cells in Graves' hyperthyroidism and ophthalmopathy. Findings and limits, study-wide: Most expanded thyroid clonotypes above 0.001 recurred in blood.

This clonotype appeared many times. Its target is unknown. Exclusion followed for patients with uncontrolled infection, other autoimmune disease, pregnancy or lactation. V shed 3 bases and J 3 bases; nucleotides not matched to a gene: 7. The germline gives CDR1 SGHTA, CDR2 FQGNSA. The CDR3 runs 16 residues. It was RNA transcripts that yielded the amplified TCR beta CDR3 regions. TCR CDR3 underwent first-round RT-PCR with the HTBI primer set. Each CDR3 protein gets one entry after TCRdb re-called the multiplex PCR reads with MiXCR. The data contain roughly 500,000 distinct CDR3 sequences, 16% of them singletons.

The V call is TRBV7-2, the J call TRBJ2-1; 8 bases are shared with TRBD2. This clonotype was sampled from a woman younger than 45 with Graves' ophthalmopathy. The sequenced sample consisted of blood. The CDR3 DNA is TGTGCCAGCAGCTTGGCCAGCGGGAGTAACTACAATGAGCAGTTCTTC. Its protein product is CASSLASGSNYNEQFF.